The source of this T cell receptor delta chain is a study of γδ T cells in repeated Plasmodium falciparum infection. Flow sorting of PBMC yielded separate Vgamma9/Vdelta2+ and Vdelta2-negative gammadelta T cell populations for bulk repertoire analysis. V shed 2 bases and J shed 11 bases, with 24 bases lying between them. The CDR3 totals 16 residues. Germline V CDR1 and CDR2: TSWWSYY, QGS. This clone occurred many times. TCRdb reanalysed the multiplex PCR reads with CATT. This table has around 50,000 delta-chain clones, 1.7% appearing once. V usage is TRDV1 and J usage is TRDJ1; the D gene is possibly TRDD3 (6 bases). The sequenced material came from gamma-delta T cells from blood. This sequence was found in a pool of human donors (malaria-infected and uninfected, not separated). The CDR3 DNA is TGTGCTCTTGGGGAAGGTCCGAGGGTGGGGGCCGGTGGGCTCATCTTT. Translated: CALGEGPRVGAGGLIF.